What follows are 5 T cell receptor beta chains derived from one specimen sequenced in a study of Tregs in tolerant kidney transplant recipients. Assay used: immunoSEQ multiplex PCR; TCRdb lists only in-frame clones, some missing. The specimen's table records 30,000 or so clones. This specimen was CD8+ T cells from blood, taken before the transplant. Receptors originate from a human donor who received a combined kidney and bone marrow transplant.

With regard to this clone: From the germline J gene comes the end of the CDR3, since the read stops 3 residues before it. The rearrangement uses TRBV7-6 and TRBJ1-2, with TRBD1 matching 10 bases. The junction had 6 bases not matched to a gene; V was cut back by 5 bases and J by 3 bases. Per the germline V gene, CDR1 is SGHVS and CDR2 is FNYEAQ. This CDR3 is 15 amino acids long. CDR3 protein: CASSGRDRGDYGYTF. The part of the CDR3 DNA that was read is TGTGCCAGCAGCGGCCGGGACAGGGGTGACTATGGC.

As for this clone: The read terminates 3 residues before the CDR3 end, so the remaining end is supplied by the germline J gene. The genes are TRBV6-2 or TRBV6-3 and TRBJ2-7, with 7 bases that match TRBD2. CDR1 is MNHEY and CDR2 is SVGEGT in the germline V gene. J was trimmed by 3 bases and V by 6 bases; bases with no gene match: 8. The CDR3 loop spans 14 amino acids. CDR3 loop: CASRERGEIYEQYF. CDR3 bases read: TGTGCCAGCAGGGAGCGGGGTGAAATCTACGAG.

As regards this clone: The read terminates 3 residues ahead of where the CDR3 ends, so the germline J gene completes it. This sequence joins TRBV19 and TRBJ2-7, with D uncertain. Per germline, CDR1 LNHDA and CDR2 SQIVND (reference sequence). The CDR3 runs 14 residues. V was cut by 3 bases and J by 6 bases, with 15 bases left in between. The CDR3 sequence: CASSILGLLGEQYF. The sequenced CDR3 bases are TGTGCCAGTAGTATTTTGGGCCTACTCGGCGAG.

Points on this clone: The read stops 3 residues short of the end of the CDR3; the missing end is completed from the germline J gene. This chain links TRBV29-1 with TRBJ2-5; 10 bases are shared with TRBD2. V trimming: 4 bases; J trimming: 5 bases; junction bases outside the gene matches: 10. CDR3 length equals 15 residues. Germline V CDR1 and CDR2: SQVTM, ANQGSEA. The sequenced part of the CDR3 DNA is TGCAGCGTTGCGTCACTAGCGGGGAGATTGGAGACC. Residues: CSVASLAGRLET. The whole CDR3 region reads CSVASLAGRLETQYF. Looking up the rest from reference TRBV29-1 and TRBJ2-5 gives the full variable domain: SAVISQKPSRDICQRGTSLTIQCQVDSQVTMMFWYRQQPGQSLTLIATANQGSEATYESGFVIDKFPISRPNLTFSTLTVSNMSPEDSSIYLCSVASLAGRLETQYFGPGTRLLVL.

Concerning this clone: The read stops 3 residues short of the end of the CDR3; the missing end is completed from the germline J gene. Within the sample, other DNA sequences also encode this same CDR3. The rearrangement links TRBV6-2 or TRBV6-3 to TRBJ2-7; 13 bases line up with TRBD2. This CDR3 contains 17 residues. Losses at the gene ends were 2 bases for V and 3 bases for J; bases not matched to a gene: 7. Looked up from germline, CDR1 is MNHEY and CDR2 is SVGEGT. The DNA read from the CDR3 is TGTGCCAGCAGTTACGTCGGACTAGCGGGGGCCGACTACGAG. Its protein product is CASSYVGLAGADYE. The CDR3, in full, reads CASSYVGLAGADYEQYF.